The following is a TCR beta chain sequence with its context. What it recognizes is unknown. This clone may be a read error of a much larger clone one base away. This entry is derived from a study of post-analysis software for immune sequencing data. Study-wide results and limits: Among several TRBV segments more frequent in patients than controls were TRBV5-6, TRBV5-1 and TRBV20-1.

Unique molecular identifiers were present in the TCR beta cDNA libraries. In TCRdb, the PCR reads were re-called with MiXCR into one record per CDR3 protein. The table includes around 440,000 distinct CDR3 sequences, nearly 45% detected once. Trimming at V came to 5 bases and at J to 10 bases, leaving 14 bases not matched to a gene. CDR1 and CDR2 from the germline V gene are SQVTM and ANQGSEA. The length of the CDR3 is 13 residues. The TCR comes from a girl aged 10 to 17 with multiple sclerosis. This rearrangement joins TRBV29-1 to TRBJ2-7; 7 nucleotides line up with TRBD2. Material for sequencing was blood. The CDR3 region has the DNA TGCAGCGTTCAGGCGGGAGTGAGAGAGATCCAGTACTTC. It translates to CSVQAGVREIQYF.